These 21 T cell receptor beta chains came from one sample sequenced in a study of T-cell reconstitution after alpha-beta-depleted transplantation in children (dated by TCRdb to 2016 to 2018). Libraries were prepared through PCR. The listed sequencing device is Illumina HiSeq 2500. TCR libraries were prepared with molecular barcoding, using unique molecular identifiers to normalize TCRbeta repertoire quantification. The public reads were reanalyzed by TCRdb: fastp trimming at Q25, MiXCR alignment, in-frame beta chains only. Each entry merges the rows of one CDR3 protein and shows their most common DNA and genes. Across this sample there are 60,000 or so distinct CDR3 sequences, with 35% to 55% seen only once. The ten top clones hold less than 98% of the sample. Per the publication, the treatment or condition label means: allogeneic hematopoietic cell transplantation with graft depleted of TCRalphabeta T cells and CD19 B cells.

Sequencing was performed on PBMCs, mostly from graft donor cells, taken 360 days after TCRalphabeta/CD19-depleted stem cell transplant. These receptors all come from a male patient between 5 and 17 years old who had a stem cell transplant for acute lymphoblastic leukemia, so the T cells may come from the graft donor.

J is TRBJ2-5 and V is TRBV20-1; 8 bases line up with TRBD1. The CDR3 spans 13 residues. With V trimmed by 6 bases and J by 7 bases, 10 bases remained unmatched. Germline V gene lookup returns CDR1 DFQATT and CDR2 SNEGSKA (reference sequence). CDR3 coding DNA: TGCAGTGCCGGTAGGACAGGGTCAGGGACCCAGTACTTC. Its protein product is CSAGRTGSGTQYF.

This clonotype was counted a single time. J is TRBJ2-7 and V is TRBV7-6, with 7 bases that match TRBD1. The CDR3 sequence is 15 residues long. After removal of 3 bases from V and 7 bases from J, the junction contained 12 bases not matched to a gene. In germline, CDR1 is SGHVS, CDR2 FNYEAQ. The DNA for the CDR3 is TGTGCCAGCAGCTTTGGGCCGGGGACAGTCCTGGAGCAGTACTTC. It specifies CASSFGPGTVLEQYF.

The gene calls are TRBV13 and TRBJ2-7; no reliable D call. CDR1 is PRHDT and CDR2 is FYEKMQ in the germline V gene (reference sequence). CDR3 length: 12 amino acids. The V end was cut by 5 bases, the J end by 3 bases, with 8 bases between. The CDR3 DNA follows: TGTGCCAGCAGCCCGCGACACTACGAGCAGTACTTC. Protein product: CASSPRHYEQYF.

The chain has TRBV14 and TRBJ1-1; no firm D call. Between the trimmed V and J ends, which lost 0 bases and 7 bases, there was a span of 12 bases. The CDR3 contains 14 residues. Looked up from germline, CDR1 is SGHDN and CDR2 is FVKESK. The CDR3 bases are TGTGCCAGCAGCCAAGATCAAGGTAGCGATGAAGCTTTCTTT. This codes for CASSQDQGSDEAFF.

The V call is TRBV10-2, the J call TRBJ2-2, with 10 bases identical to TRBD2. The CDR3 is 14 amino acids. The V segment lost 8 bases and the J segment 1 base; nucleotides outside the gene matches: 1. CDR1 and CDR2 from the germline V gene are WSHSY and SAAADI. In DNA form, the CDR3 reads TGCGCCAGCGGGACTAGCGTGAACACCGGGGAGCTGTTTTTT. It specifies CASGTSVNTGELFF.

V usage is TRBV24-1 and J usage is TRBJ2-2; D remains unclear. CDR3 size: 15 residues. V shed 4 bases and J shed 3 bases, with 11 bases lying between them. Germline lookup yields CDR1 KGHDR and CDR2 SFDVKD. CDR3 sequence reads: CATSDRRRDTGELFF. The CDR3 DNA sequence: TGTGCCACCAGTGACCGTCGGCGCGACACCGGGGAGCTGTTTTTT.

The chain is built from TRBV29-1 and TRBJ2-5; 7 nucleotides line up with TRBD1. Germline trimming cut 6 bases from V and 1 base from J; bases unmatched to any gene: 2. The CDR3 spans 12 residues. Germline V CDR1 and CDR2: SQVTM, ANQGSEA. The DNA for the CDR3 is TGCAGCGTGGGACAGTTCCAAGAGACCCAGTACTTC. Its protein product is CSVGQFQETQYF.

The CDR3 loop reads CASSSLTSAGDEQFF. The DNA for the CDR3 is TGTGCCAGCAGCTCCTTGACTAGCGCCGGGGATGAGCAGTTCTTC. The rearrangement uses TRBV5-6 and TRBJ2-1, with TRBD2 matching over 8 bases. The CDR3 extends over 15 amino acids. V shed 3 bases, J shed 8 bases, and the junction held 10 bases outside the gene matches. In germline, CDR1 is SGHDT, CDR2 YYEEEE. The whole variable domain, remainder taken from reference TRBV5-6 and TRBJ2-1, is DAGVTQSPTHLIKTRGQQVTLRCSPKSGHDTVSWYQQALGQGPQFIFQYYEEEERQRGNFPDRFSGHQFPNYSSELNVNALLLGDSALYLCASSSLTSAGDEQFFGPGTRLTVL.

This clonotype appeared a few times. The gene calls are TRBV29-1 and TRBJ2-7; TRBD1 aligns across 7 bases. Germline values: CDR1 SQVTM, CDR2 ANQGSEA. The CDR3 is made up of 11 amino acids. J was trimmed by 6 bases and V by 5 bases; bases with no gene match: 4. The CDR3 reads CSVFSGGEQYF. CDR3 nucleotides: TGCAGCGTTTTCTCAGGGGGCGAGCAGTACTTC.

The CDR3 bases are TGTGCCAGCAGCGCTAGCGGGAGATACAATGAGCAGTTCTTC. Translation gives CASSASGRYNEQFF. This chain uses TRBV2 with TRBJ2-1; 10 bases are shared with TRBD2. The V and J ends lost 6 bases and 4 bases, in that order; junction bases with no gene match: 3. Germline V gives CDR1 SNHLY, CDR2 FYNNEI. The CDR3 contains 14 residues.

The chain couples TRBV12-3 or TRBV12-4 to TRBJ2-3, with a tentative D call TRBD1 (6 bases). This CDR3 has 15 residues. V was shortened by 2 bases and J by 0 bases, with 9 bases between the two germline ends. The CDR3 is CASSLRTASTDTQYF. The CDR3 DNA reads as TGTGCCAGCAGTTTAAGGACAGCTAGCACAGATACGCAGTATTTT.

V gene TRBV28 combines with J gene TRBJ1-6, with unresolved D. Trimming took 6 bases from V and 10 from J, leaving 16 bases between them. The length of the CDR3 is 14 residues. Germline V CDR1 and CDR2: MDHEN, SYDVKM. CDR3 residues: CASSPTVWKSPLHF. The DNA for the CDR3 is TGTGCCAGCAGCCCGACTGTTTGGAAATCACCCCTCCACTTT.

The chain employs TRBV6-1 and TRBJ2-3; 11 bases map to TRBD2. The CDR3 extends over 18 amino acids. Germline V lookup: CDR1 MNHNS, CDR2 SASEGT. Unmatched junction bases numbered 14, after V lost 6 bases and J lost 3 bases. The CDR3: CASSRPRGSGGATDTQYF. The CDR3 DNA sequence: TGTGCCAGCAGCCGACCCCGAGGTAGCGGGGGGGCGACAGATACGCAGTATTTT.

The rearrangement uses TRBV20-1 and TRBJ2-7; TRBD2 is a possible D gene (6 bases). Between the trimmed V and J ends, which lost 6 bases and 0 bases, there was a span of 15 bases. Looked up from germline, CDR1 is DFQATT and CDR2 is SNEGSKA (reference sequence). This CDR3 comprises 14 residues. CDR3 DNA sequence: TGCAGTGCCCAAAAGGAGGGGAGCTCCTACGAGCAGTACTTC. Translated: CSAQKEGSSYEQYF.

The chain joins TRBV6-5 to TRBJ2-2; D is undetermined. Trimming left V 2 bases short and J 4 bases short, with 8 bases between. Germline loops: CDR1 MNHEY, CDR2 SVGAGI. CDR3 length: 14 residues. The CDR3 bases are TGTGCCAGCAGTTACGTAGGGTTCACCGGGGAGCTGTTTTTT. Translated: CASSYVGFTGELFF.

This clonotype was seen a handful of times. The rearrangement joins TRBV27 to TRBJ2-5; 7 positions match TRBD2. V lost 6 bases to trimming and J lost 3 bases; unmatched junction nucleotides: 4. CDR1 and CDR2 (germline): MNHEY, SMNVEV (reference sequence). The CDR3 has 13 amino acids. For the CDR3, the DNA is TGTGCCAGCAGCTTACGGGGGGAAGAGACCCAGTACTTC. It is translated as CASSLRGEETQYF.

A few counts support this clonotype. The gene calls are TRBV10-3 and TRBJ1-3; D is uncertain. CDR3 length equals 13 residues. Trimming cost V 4 bases and J 0 bases, with 4 bases left between them. Germline CDR1 and CDR2: ENHRY and SYGVKD. The CDR3 DNA reads as TGTGCCATCAGTGGCAGCTCTGGAAACACCATATATTTT. Its protein is CAISGSSGNTIYF.

This clonotype was recorded a few times. This chain links TRBV12-3 or TRBV12-4 with TRBJ1-5, with 8 bases lining up with TRBD1. V shed 2 bases and J 7 bases; nucleotides not matched to a gene: 4. The CDR3 is made up of 14 amino acids. This CDR3 reads CASSLRQGRQPQHF. In DNA form, the CDR3 reads TGTGCCAGCAGTTTAAGACAGGGGAGGCAGCCCCAGCATTTT.

The J gene is TRBJ2-1, the V gene TRBV5-1, with D unresolved. Looked up from germline, CDR1 is SGHRS and CDR2 is YFSETQ. This CDR3 has 12 residues. V was trimmed by 2 bases and J by 9 bases, leaving 9 bases between them. The CDR3 DNA sequence: TGCGCCAGCAGCTTAAAGCTATCTGAGCAGTTCTTC. It yields the protein CASSLKLSEQFF. Together with reference TRBV5-1 and TRBJ2-1, the CDR3 gives the full variable domain: KAGVTQTPRYLIKTRGQQVTLSCSPISGHRSVSWYQQTPGQGLQFLFEYFSETQRNKGNFPGRFSGRQFSNSRSEMNVSTLELGDSALYLCASSLKLSEQFFGPGTRLTVL.

The chain combines TRBV29-1 with TRBJ2-7, with D tentatively TRBD1 (5 bases). The germline CDR1 and CDR2 sequences are SQVTM and ANQGSEA. The CDR3 totals 13 residues. The V and J ends lost 2 bases and 2 bases respectively, with 10 bases between them. The chain's CDR3 is CSVESWGTYEQYF. CDR3 bases: TGCAGCGTTGAATCCTGGGGCACCTACGAGCAGTACTTC.

The chain employs TRBV29-1 and TRBJ2-1; 10 positions match TRBD2. Germline loops: CDR1 SQVTM, CDR2 ANQGSEA. J gave up 8 bases and V 5 bases, and 6 bases lay outside the gene matches. This CDR3 has 13 residues. CDR3 coding DNA: TGCAGCGTTCCAAGCGGGGGGGGAGATGAGCAGTTCTTC. It specifies CSVPSGGGDEQFF.